This T cell receptor beta chain appears in the sequencing data of a study of blood T cells in healthy people across ages. This clonotype showed up just a few times. With V trimmed by 1 base and J by 1 base, 0 bases remained unmatched. The CDR3 is 14 residues long. A second roughly 6 to 12 cycle PCR used barcoded and J-beta primers. Individual samples furnished no less than 3 million CDR3-containing paired-end reads apiece. TCRdb fed the 5' RACE reads into MiXCR, producing one record per CDR3 protein. Found here are 1,300,000 or so distinct CDR3 sequences, approximately 60% of them singletons; the top ten hold over 5.5%.

Sequenced material: blood. The chain links TRBV12-3 or TRBV12-4 to TRBJ1-1; TRBD1 matches at 7 bases. This receptor was taken from a man between 18 and 35 years old in good health. The CDR3 DNA is TGTGCCAGCAGTTTAGGGGACAGGAACACTGAAGCTTTCTTT. Translation gives CASSLGDRNTEAFF.